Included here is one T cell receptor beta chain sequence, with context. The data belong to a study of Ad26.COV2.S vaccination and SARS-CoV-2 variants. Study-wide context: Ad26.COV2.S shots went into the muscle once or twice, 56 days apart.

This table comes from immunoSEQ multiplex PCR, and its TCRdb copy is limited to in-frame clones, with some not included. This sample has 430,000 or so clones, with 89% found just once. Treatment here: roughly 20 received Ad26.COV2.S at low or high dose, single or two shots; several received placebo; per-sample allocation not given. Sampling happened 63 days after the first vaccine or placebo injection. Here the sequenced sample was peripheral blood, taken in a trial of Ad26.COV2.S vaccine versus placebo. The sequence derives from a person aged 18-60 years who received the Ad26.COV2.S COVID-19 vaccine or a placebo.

CDR3 region: CASRTGPAYGYTF. The CDR3 nucleotides are TGTGCCAGCAGGACCGGGCCCGCCTATGGCTACACCTTC. The chain recombines TRBV6-5 with TRBJ1-2; D ambiguous. The CDR3 covers 13 residues. The V gene's germline CDR1 is MNHEY and CDR2 SVGAGI. With 6 bases removed from V and 4 bases from J, the gap between germline ends came to 12 bases.